This T cell receptor beta chain appears in the sequencing data of a study of CD8+ T cells in alopecia areata. V lost 7 bases and J 7 bases, leaving 14 bases between the germline ends. CDR1 and CDR2 from the germline V gene are LNHDA and SQIVND (reference sequence). The CDR3 totals 13 residues. Treatment described: oral pan-JAK inhibitor, 5-10 mg twice daily. In each case, RNA was isolated and then reverse transcribed into cDNA as the sequencing template. Sequencing was performed with immunoSEQ multiplex PCR; in TCRdb, only in-frame clones are kept and a portion is missing. Of over 70,000 clones listed, around 65% are singletons.

V gene TRBV19 combines with J gene TRBJ2-4; D could derive from TRBD1 or TRBD2 (5 bases each). This TCR was sampled from a human donor with alopecia areata. Sequenced material: CD8+ T cells sorted from blood, taken at week 24, from a patient treated with tofacitinib. CDR3 amino acids: CASTTQGVNIQYF. The CDR3 nucleotides read TGTGCCAGTACCACCCAGGGAGTTAACATTCAGTACTTC.